The following is a T cell receptor (beta chain) sequence with its context. This sample was included in a study of beta chain features in type 1 diabetes. The isolated RNA, all of it, was reverse transcribed, so expressed TCRB transcripts were what got sequenced. Produced via immunoSEQ multiplex PCR; TCRdb's table is partial and in-frame only. The table lists hundreds of thousands of clones, around 10% of them singletons. Germline loops: CDR1 SNHLY, CDR2 FYNNEI. V lost 10 bases to trimming and J lost 5 bases, with 17 bases between them. This CDR3 contains 13 residues. Sequencing input: naive CD4+ T cells from blood. The rearrangement uses TRBV2 and TRBJ2-5; the D call may be TRBD1 or TRBD2 (6 bases each). This clonotype originated in a young woman in good health. The CDR3 DNA reads as TGTGCCACTGGTAAACAGGGAGGCGAGACCCAGTACTTC. Residues: CATGKQGGETQYF.